Below, 29 T cell receptor beta chains from the same sample are listed, as sequenced in a study of blood T cell repertoires in COVID-19. TCRdb's table, derived via immunoSEQ multiplex PCR, lists solely in-frame clones and lacks some. The table lists a few hundred thousand clones, around 89% of them singletons. The specimen sequenced was peripheral blood. The receptor set was obtained from a woman aged 55-70 years with acute or convalescent COVID-19.

This chain links TRBV7-3 with TRBJ1-6; D might be TRBD1 (5 bases). Trimming removed 5 bases at V and 14 bases at J, with 28 bases between. The CDR3 runs 17 residues. Germline V gives CDR1 SGHTA, CDR2 FQGTGA. The CDR3: CASSPYGAGEGFGTLHF. Written as DNA, the CDR3 is TGTGCCAGCAGCCCATATGGGGCGGGGGAGGGGTTCGGTACCCTCCACTTT.

The chain couples TRBV30 to TRBJ2-2, with 13 bases identical to TRBD2. With 5 bases clipped from V and 4 bases from J, the junction kept 10 bases outside the gene matches. This CDR3 has 17 amino acids. Germline-derived CDR1 and CDR2 are GTSNPN and SVGIG (reference sequence). CDR3 bases: TGTGCCTGGTCGGGACTAGCGGGACCCCGAGGCACCGGGGAGCTGTTTTTT. Encoded protein: CAWSGLAGPRGTGELFF. The variable domain in full, with the rest retrieved from reference TRBV30 and TRBJ2-2, is SQTIHQWPATLVQPVGSPLSLECTVEGTSNPNLYWYRQAAGRGLQLLFYSVGIGQISSEVPQNLSASRPQDRQFILSSKKLLLSDSGFYLCAWSGLAGPRGTGELFFGEGSRLTVL.

The chain uses TRBV10-3 and TRBJ1-6; no clear D. CDR3 length: 17 amino acids. The germline CDR1 and CDR2 sequences are ENHRY and SYGVKD. V lost 0 bases and J lost 0, with 9 bases in between. This CDR3 is CAISESKGSSYNSPLHF. The DNA of the CDR3 is TGTGCCATCAGTGAGTCGAAAGGGAGCTCCTATAATTCACCCCTCCACTTT.

The chain recombines TRBV7-6 with TRBJ2-7; 12 bases line up with TRBD1. CDR3 length equals 14 residues. CDR1 is SGHVS and CDR2 is FNYEAQ in the germline V gene. The V gene end was trimmed by 5 bases and the J gene end by 7 bases; junction bases not matched to a gene: 6. The CDR3: CASSQGTGGGEQYF. The CDR3 coding sequence is TGTGCCAGCAGCCAAGGGACAGGGGGCGGTGAGCAGTACTTC.

This chain connects TRBV19 to TRBJ2-7; TRBD1 aligns across 8 bases. Looked up from germline, CDR1 is LNHDA and CDR2 is SQIVND (reference sequence). This CDR3 comprises 15 residues. V lost 6 bases, J lost 7 bases, and 14 bases stayed unmatched. DNA of the CDR3: TGTGCCAGTAGCCTGAGGGGGACAGGCGGCTGGGAGCAGTACTTC. This translates into CASSLRGTGGWEQYF.

V usage is TRBV9 and J usage is TRBJ1-4; D is possibly TRBD1 (5 bases). Trimming shortened V by 3 bases and J by 6 bases, and 6 bases separated the two germline ends. The germline V gene has CDR1 SGDLS and CDR2 YYNGEE. This CDR3 has 12 residues. CDR3 sequence (DNA): TGTGCCAGCAGCGGGGGGGATGAAAAACTGTTTTTT. Translated: CASSGGDEKLFF.

The chain joins TRBV29-1 to TRBJ1-1, with D possibly TRBD1 on 5 matching bases. The V end lost 3 bases, the J end lost 0 bases, and 5 bases lay between the germline ends. The germline V gene has CDR1 SQVTM and CDR2 ANQGSEA. The CDR3 is made up of 12 amino acids. The CDR3 region has the DNA TGCAGCGTTGAGGGGCTGAACACTGAAGCTTTCTTT. The encoded protein is CSVEGLNTEAFF.

The chain joins TRBV30 to TRBJ1-5; no reliable D call. Trimming removed 2 bases from V and 7 bases from J, with 12 bases in between. The CDR3 is made up of 13 amino acids. CDR1 and CDR2 from the germline V gene are GTSNPN and SVGIG (reference sequence). CDR3: CAWSMGIRQPQHF. DNA of the CDR3: TGTGCCTGGAGTATGGGCATTCGCCAGCCCCAGCATTTT.

This chain links TRBV6-5 with TRBJ1-1, with D tentatively TRBD1 (6 bases). In germline, CDR1 is MNHEY, CDR2 SVGAGI. V lost 7 bases to trimming and J lost 6 bases, with 21 bases between them. The CDR3 sequence is 15 residues long. The DNA of the CDR3 is TGTGCCAGCAACAGTCTGGCGGCAGGGGAGTCTGAAGCTTTCTTT. Amino acids: CASNSLAAGESEAFF.

The V gene is TRBV14, the J gene TRBJ2-1, with a weak D call TRBD2 (5 bases). The CDR3 totals 12 residues. Germline CDR1 SGHDN, CDR2 FVKESK. Deletions cut 0 bases from V and 11 bases from J, with 8 bases between. This chain's CDR3 is CASSQDRLKQFF. The CDR3, as DNA: TGTGCCAGCAGCCAAGATAGACTAAAGCAGTTCTTC.

The V gene is TRBV10-2, the J gene TRBJ1-2; 7 bases fit TRBD1. The ends lost 5 bases at V and 2 bases at J; junction bases unmatched: 2. CDR3 length equals 13 residues. In germline, CDR1 is WSHSY, CDR2 SAAADI. The CDR3 reads CASSSTGNYGYTF. In nucleotides, the CDR3 is TGCGCCAGCAGTTCGACAGGGAACTATGGCTACACCTTC.

The chain is built from TRBV28 and TRBJ2-7, with 12 bases matching TRBD1. CDR3 length: 16 amino acids. From germline, CDR1 is MDHEN and CDR2 SYDVKM. V lost 2 bases and J lost 6; bases outside the gene matches: 8. CDR3 sequence reads: CASSLVGQGAYSEQYF. The CDR3 coding sequence is TGTGCCAGCAGTTTAGTGGGACAGGGGGCGTACTCCGAGCAGTACTTC.

The rearrangement links TRBV7-3 to TRBJ2-1; D might be TRBD1 (5 bases). Germline V gene data show CDR1 as SGHTA and CDR2 as FQGTGA. The V gene lost 5 bases and the J gene lost 0 bases, with 11 bases spanning the gap. The CDR3 is 15 amino acids. DNA for the CDR3: TGTGCCAGCAGCCGAGGACAAGCCTCCTACAATGAGCAGTTCTTC. Translation: CASSRGQASYNEQFF.

This chain links TRBV11-2 with TRBJ1-1; no firm D call. The germline V and J ends were trimmed by 6 bases and 0 bases, with 17 bases remaining between them. Germline-derived CDR1 and CDR2 are SGHAT and FQNNGV. This CDR3 is built from 16 residues. The CDR3 loop reads CASRPTVEGLNTEAFF. DNA of the CDR3: TGTGCCAGCAGACCCACAGTAGAGGGCCTGAACACTGAAGCTTTCTTT. Looking up the rest from reference TRBV11-2 and TRBJ1-1 gives the full variable domain: EAGVAQSPRYKIIEKRQSVAFWCNPISGHATLYWYQQILGQGPKLLIQFQNNGVVDDSQLPKDRFSAERLKGVDSTLKIQPAKLEDSAVYLCASRPTVEGLNTEAFFGQGTRLTVV.

The DNA of the CDR3 is TGTGCCAGCAGTTACTCAGGGGTGCGAAATCAGCCCCAGCATTTT. The encoded protein is CASSYSGVRNQPQHF. V usage is TRBV6-2 or TRBV6-3 and J usage is TRBJ1-5; tentative D call: TRBD1 (5 bases). The germline gives CDR1 MNHEY, CDR2 SVGEGT. V gave up 0 bases and J gave up 4 bases, with 10 bases separating them. The CDR3 contains 15 residues.

The sample holds a few counts of this clone. The chain's CDR3 is CASHTGTTNSPLHF. As DNA, the CDR3 is TGTGCCAGTCATACCGGGACAACTAACTCACCCCTCCACTTT. The V and J genes are TRBV19 and TRBJ1-6; D possibly corresponds to TRBD1 (6 bases). Germline V gene data show CDR1 as LNHDA and CDR2 as SQIVND (reference sequence). The length of the CDR3 is 14 residues. Trimming stripped 8 bases from V and 10 bases from J, with 18 bases between.

The DNA for the CDR3 is TGCAGCGTTGGGGACACACTGAACACTGAAGCTTTCTTT. Protein product: CSVGDTLNTEAFF. This chain uses TRBV29-1 with TRBJ1-1, with D maybe TRBD1 (6 bases). The CDR3 consists of 13 residues. The V gene lost 4 bases and the J gene lost 0 bases, with 9 bases spanning the gap. Germline lookup yields CDR1 SQVTM and CDR2 ANQGSEA.

This clone was recorded only once. This chain connects TRBV9 to TRBJ1-4; possibly TRBD1 for D (6 bases). The CDR3 sequence is 15 residues long. The germline gives CDR1 SGDLS, CDR2 YYNGEE. V shed 3 bases and J shed 10 bases, with 19 bases lying between them. The CDR3 region is CASSARDKEPLKLFF. CDR3 nucleotide sequence: TGTGCCAGCAGCGCCCGGGACAAGGAACCCCTAAAACTGTTTTTT. The full variable domain, rest sourced from reference TRBV9 and TRBJ1-4, is DSGVTQTPKHLITATGQRVTLRCSPRSGDLSVYWYQQSLDQGLQFLIQYYNGEERAKGNILERFSAQQFPDLHSELNLSSLELGDSALYFCASSARDKEPLKLFFGSGTQLSVL.

The chain combines TRBV14 with TRBJ2-5; perhaps TRBD2 as D (6 bases). V was clipped by 4 bases and J by 1 base, with 10 bases between them. Germline values: CDR1 SGHDN, CDR2 FVKESK. The CDR3 covers 14 residues. The CDR3 reads CASSPRDFQETQYF. CDR3 DNA sequence: TGTGCCAGCAGCCCCAGGGACTTCCAAGAGACCCAGTACTTC. Full variable domain (missing parts from reference TRBV14 and TRBJ2-5): EAGVTQFPSHSVIEKGQTVTLRCDPISGHDNLYWYRRVMGKEIKFLLHFVKESKQDESGMPNNRFLAERTGGTYSTLKVQPAELEDSGVYFCASSPRDFQETQYFGPGTRLLVL.

The DNA of the CDR3 is TGTGCCAGCAGTCCTAGGGTCCTACTAGCGGGGGGGCGTGTGGCAGATACGCAGTATTTT. Its protein is CASSPRVLLAGGRVADTQYF. V is TRBV28 and J is TRBJ2-3, with 13 nucleotides matching TRBD2. V lost 5 bases to trimming and J lost 4 bases; unmatched junction nucleotides: 18. Germline V gene data show CDR1 as MDHEN and CDR2 as SYDVKM. CDR3 length equals 20 residues.

This sequence joins TRBV3-1 (or the pseudogene TRBV3-2) and TRBJ2-5; TRBD2 aligns across 9 bases. Germline V gene sequence: CDR1 LGHDT, CDR2 YNNKEL (reference sequence). The CDR3 runs 14 residues. V was clipped by 4 bases and J by 2 bases; unmatched bases: 2. The CDR3 region has the DNA TGTGCCAGCAGCCCGAGCGGGGGGCAAGAGACCCAGTACTTC. This gives the protein CASSPSGGQETQYF.

V usage is TRBV5-5 and J usage is TRBJ1-1; 8 bases align to TRBD1. Germline loops: CDR1 SGHKS, CDR2 YYEKEE (reference sequence). V dropped 3 bases and J dropped 2; count of bases not matched to a gene: 15. The CDR3 length is 18 residues. The CDR3 loop reads CASSSEYRGLGSNTEAFF. CDR3 DNA: TGTGCCAGCAGCTCTGAGTACAGGGGGTTAGGGTCTAACACTGAAGCTTTCTTT.

The rearrangement links TRBV4-2 to TRBJ1-6; TRBD1 agrees at 7 bases. Looked up from germline, CDR1 is LGHNA and CDR2 is YNFKEQ. V shed 1 base, J shed 3 bases, and the junction held 9 bases outside the gene matches. This CDR3 spans 18 amino acids. As DNA, the CDR3 is TGTGCCAGCAGCCAAGCAGGCGGTGACAGGGACTATAATTCACCCCTCCACTTT. Protein sequence: CASSQAGGDRDYNSPLHF.

The chain joins TRBV6-5 to TRBJ2-5, with D perhaps TRBD1 (5 bases). This CDR3 spans 14 amino acids. Deletions cut 6 bases from V and 3 bases from J, with 14 bases between. The germline CDR1 and CDR2 sequences are MNHEY and SVGAGI. CDR3 sequence: CASSGHVAKETQYF. The CDR3 DNA reads as TGTGCCAGCAGCGGACACGTGGCAAAAGAGACCCAGTACTTC.

The chain combines TRBV10-2 with TRBJ1-1; 8 positions agree with TRBD1. Germline V gives CDR1 WSHSY, CDR2 SAAADI. The CDR3 runs to 17 residues. The J segment lost 0 bases and the V segment lost 4 bases, leaving 10 bases of the junction unmatched. Here the CDR3 DNA reads TGCGCCAGCAGTGGGACAGGGCGCGTCCACATGAACACTGAAGCTTTCTTT. Protein: CASSGTGRVHMNTEAFF.

This chain links TRBV7-3 with TRBJ2-3, with 11 bases lining up with TRBD2. From germline, CDR1 is SGHTA and CDR2 FQGTGA. V trimming: 4 bases; J trimming: 2 bases; junction bases outside the gene matches: 5. The CDR3 covers 16 residues. In DNA, the CDR3 is TGTGCCAGCAGCTCCGGACTAGCGGGTGCCACAGATACGCAGTATTTT. It translates to CASSSGLAGATDTQYF.

The rearrangement joins TRBV30 to TRBJ1-1; D is ambiguous. CDR1 and CDR2 (germline): GTSNPN, SVGIG (reference sequence). This CDR3 region has 16 residues. V lost 0 bases to trimming and J lost 4 bases, with 18 bases between them. CDR3 DNA: TGTGCCTGGAGTGTATCACCCTTTAGACTTCCCACTGAAGCTTTCTTT. Translating it yields CAWSVSPFRLPTEAFF. Drawing the rest from reference TRBV30 and TRBJ1-1, the complete variable domain is SQTIHQWPATLVQPVGSPLSLECTVEGTSNPNLYWYRQAAGRGLQLLFYSVGIGQISSEVPQNLSASRPQDRQFILSSKKLLLSDSGFYLCAWSVSPFRLPTEAFFGQGTRLTVV.

The chain links TRBV7-3 to TRBJ1-5, with D uncertain. Trimming shortened V by 3 bases and J by 5 bases, and 8 bases separated the two germline ends. CDR3 length equals 13 residues. The germline CDR1 and CDR2 sequences are SGHTA and FQGTGA. The CDR3 nucleotides read TGTGCCAGCAGCTTGAACAGATATCAGCCCCAGCATTTT. Protein sequence: CASSLNRYQPQHF.

The chain has TRBV30 and TRBJ2-7; 12 nucleotides match TRBD2. The CDR3 is 16 amino acids. Unmatched junction bases numbered 14, after V lost 4 bases and J lost 7 bases. In germline, CDR1 is GTSNPN, CDR2 SVGIG (reference sequence). CDR3 amino acids: CAWKLGLAGGRGEQYF. In nucleotides, the CDR3 is TGTGCCTGGAAACTGGGACTAGCGGGCGGGAGAGGGGAGCAGTACTTC.